This is a list of T cell receptor beta chains from one sample in a study of T cell responses to AZD1222 COVID-19 vaccine. Sequenced by immunoSEQ multiplex PCR; TCRdb stores in-frame clones only, minus some. The sample gives about 140,000 clones, about nine tenths of which show up once; more than 3% is in the top ten. The input for sequencing was peripheral blood, taken on day 0 of AZD1222 vaccination. Receptors were obtained from an adult in good health. Both conserved end residues are part of each CDR3. Fields, in order: V gene, J gene, CDR3 protein.

>TRBV30|TRBJ1-2
CAWSVLVYGYTF
>TRBV4-1|TRBJ1-5
CASSRATADPKGPQHF
>TRBV11-3|TRBJ2-3
CASSLGLGQGSDTQYF
>TRBV7-2|TRBJ2-7
CASSTVGGGSRSYEQYF
>TRBV6-5|TRBJ2-2
CTSRGAKSGELFF
>TRBV29-1|TRBJ1-1
CSVRRGQVEAFF
>TRBV12-5|TRBJ1-2
CASGLVLGAYGYTF
>TRBV7-9|TRBJ2-1
CASSIYGVSDNEQFF
>TRBV7-8|TRBJ2-2
CASRLQGYDTGELFF
>TRBV3-1/TRBV3-2|TRBJ1-4
CASSPGTSNEKLFF
>TRBV7-2|TRBJ2-3
CASRTGQRDTQYF
>TRBV10-1|TRBJ1-2
CASSESKGQSYGYTF
>TRBV5-4|TRBJ1-1
CASSLSMISMNTEAFF
>TRBV11-3|TRBJ2-3
CASSLSGSTDTQYF
>TRBV25-1|TRBJ1-3
CASSGETGIENTIYF
>TRBV24-1|TRBJ2-3
CATSFAGGADTQYF
>TRBV13|TRBJ2-1
CASSLVIRSEQFF
>TRBV27|TRBJ1-2
CASSLDRGSYGYTF
>TRBV7-2|TRBJ1-2
CASSFDRVIDGYTF
>TRBV5-6|TRBJ2-7
CASSEGTEYEQYF
>TRBV27|TRBJ1-2
CASRLKGGQRSSIGYGYTF
>TRBV5-6|TRBJ2-7
CASSLYRGGGRDEQYF
>TRBV30|TRBJ2-7
CAWSEDRIHEQYF
>TRBV6-6|TRBJ1-2
CASSLRPTKAMDRGRVYTF
>TRBV6-1|TRBJ1-4
CASSEGGEGEKLFF
>TRBV11-1|TRBJ1-1
CASSPRTGNTEAFF